The clone carrying this T cell receptor (beta chain) has just a few counts. This sample was included in a study of T cells after yellow fever vaccination. Trimming took 1 base from V and 6 from J, leaving 16 bases between them. This CDR3 has 17 residues. Germline CDR1 and CDR2: SGHAT and FQNNGV. From the 5' RACE reads, TCRdb called clonotypes with MiXCR, one entry per CDR3 protein. The sample yields approximately 510,000 distinct CDR3 sequences, just over 20% seen once. The sequence came from a man aged 18 to 29 who received the YFV17D yellow fever vaccine. Source: PBMCs, taken approximately 22 days after the first yellow fever vaccination. The V and J genes are TRBV11-2 and TRBJ1-6; D is unresolved. As DNA, the CDR3 is TGTGCCAGCAGCTTAGTGTACGTTTGGGCCGTTAATTCACCCCTCCACTTT. Its protein product is CASSLVYVWAVNSPLHF.